A selection of T cell receptor beta chains follows, all from one sample in a study of cytomegalovirus exposure and HLA in healthy donors. Using immunoSEQ multiplex PCR, the repertoire was profiled, and TCRdb retains in-frame clones only, with some absent. The sample contains 150,000 to 200,000 clones, roughly 78% of which appear only once. Sample: PBMCs. Receptor source: a girl between 10 and 17 years old in good health and CMV-seropositive. Both conserved end residues are part of each CDR3. The D gene is left open where the match is weak. Size is omitted from some rows. Given values are once, few, many or a class for expanded clones.

D gene	V gene	J gene	clone size	CDR3 DNA	CDR3 protein
-	TRBV29-1	TRBJ2-1	-	TGCAGCGCCTCGATATATACGGTCAATGAGCAGTTCTTC	CSASIYTVNEQFF
-	TRBV27	TRBJ1-4	-	TGTGCCAGCAGTTCTACCCGGTCCCTGAATGAGGAAAAACTGTTTTTT	CASSSTRSLNEEKLFF
TRBD1	TRBV30	TRBJ2-5	-	TGTGCCTGTACCCGAGGACAGGGGGCGGAGACCCAGTACTTC	CACTRGQGAETQYF
-	TRBV11-2	TRBJ1-6	-	TGTGCCAGCAGCTTACGGACTGGGGTCGGTAATTCACCCCTCCACTTT	CASSLRTGVGNSPLHF
TRBD2	TRBV7-2	TRBJ2-5	-	TGTGCCAGCAGCTTACTACCCCCAGCGGGGAGACAGAAAGAGACCCAGTACTTC	CASSLLPPAGRQKETQYF
TRBD1	TRBV7-6	TRBJ2-7	-	TGTGCCAGCAGCTTAGGACAGGGGTCCGGTGAGCAGTACTTC	CASSLGQGSGEQYF
TRBD1	TRBV9	TRBJ1-1	-	TGTGCCAGCAGCGTAGCACCACAGGGGGCTGGTGACACTGAAGCTTTCTTT	CASSVAPQGAGDTEAFF
-	TRBV10-2	TRBJ1-1	-	TGCGCCAGCAGTGAGTTTCGAGACACTGAAGCTTTCTTT	CASSEFRDTEAFF
-	TRBV12-5	TRBJ2-7	-	TGTGCTAGTGGTTTGCTTGGGGCCTCCTACGAGCAGTACTTC	CASGLLGASYEQYF
-	TRBV7-2	TRBJ2-3	-	TGTGCCAGCAGCCCATTACTGAGGGATACGCAGTATTTT	CASSPLLRDTQYF
TRBD2	TRBV19	TRBJ2-1	-	TGTGCCAGTAGTGCTCAACTAGCGGGGGAACCCAATGAGCAGTTCTTC	CASSAQLAGEPNEQFF
TRBD1	TRBV6-5	TRBJ1-3	-	TGTGCCAGCAGGACAGGGGGGCCGGGAAACACCATATATTTT	CASRTGGPGNTIYF
-	TRBV2	TRBJ1-2	-	TGTGCCAGCAGTTTCAGCGGGGTAGCTAACTATGGCTACACCTTC	CASSFSGVANYGYTF
-	TRBV6-1	TRBJ1-2	-	TGTGCCAGCAGTTTGGACAGCTATGGCTACACCTTC	CASSLDSYGYTF
-	TRBV9	TRBJ1-2	-	TGTGCCAGCGGTGTGAGGGGCTACACCTTC	CASGVRGYTF
TRBD2	TRBV10-1	TRBJ2-7	-	TGCGCCAGCAGTGATTCTAGCGGGGTCCTTTACGAGCAGTACTTC	CASSDSSGVLYEQYF
TRBD2	TRBV4-2	TRBJ2-1	few	TGTGCCAGCAGCCAGGCACTAGCGGGGGGTACAAATGAGCAGTTCTTC	CASSQALAGGTNEQFF
TRBD2	TRBV4-3	TRBJ2-7	-	TGCGCCAGCAGTCCCGGTAGCGGGGGGCCCCCCTACGAGCAGTACTTC	CASSPGSGGPPYEQYF
TRBD2	TRBV9	TRBJ2-1	-	TGTGCCAGCAGTGGGGGGGTGTGGCGGGGTTATAGTAGCTCCTACAATGAGCAGTTCTTC	CASSGGVWRGYSSSYNEQFF
TRBD1	TRBV7-6	TRBJ2-5	-	TGTGCCAGCAGCCTTCAGGGGGCGCAAGAGACCCAGTACTTC	CASSLQGAQETQYF
-	TRBV9	TRBJ2-2	few	TGTGCCAGCAGCGTAGGGGCCTCAAACACCGGGGAGCTGTTTTTT	CASSVGASNTGELFF
TRBD1	TRBV4-2	TRBJ1-3	-	TGTGCCAGCAGCTGGTACCAGGGGGACTCTGGAAACACCATATATTTT	CASSWYQGDSGNTIYF
TRBD2	TRBV4-1	TRBJ2-7	few	TGCGCCAGCAGCCAGTTACTAGCGGCGAGCTCCTACGAGCAGTACTTC	CASSQLLAASSYEQYF
-	TRBV11-3	TRBJ2-3	-	TGTGCCAGCAGAGGGGGGGCGACAGATACGCAGTATTTT	CASRGGATDTQYF
-	TRBV6-5	TRBJ2-4	-	TGTGCCAGCAGAGGGGCGGGGGCCAAAAACATTCAGTACTTC	CASRGAGAKNIQYF
-	TRBV7-9	TRBJ1-4	-	TGTGCCAGCAGCCCGGAGGAAAAACTGTTTTTT	CASSPEEKLFF
TRBD1	TRBV10-1	TRBJ1-5	-	TGCGCCAGCAGTGAGGACAGGGAAAGCAATCAGCCCCAGCATTTT	CASSEDRESNQPQHF
-	TRBV30	TRBJ2-7	-	TGTGCCTGGAGTGTATGGCCAGGGATCACCTACGAGCAGTACTTC	CAWSVWPGITYEQYF
-	TRBV5-1	TRBJ2-4	-	TGCGCCAGCAGCTCGCAGGGTGGCGAAAACATTCAGTACTTC	CASSSQGGENIQYF